One sample yielded the 18 T cell receptor beta chains listed below, sequenced in a study of chemoradiotherapy in HPV16-positive cancers. Method: immunoSEQ multiplex PCR; TCRdb's copy keeps in-frame clones and lacks some. The table lists approximately 13,000 clones, roughly 74% of them singletons, with roughly 10% in the top ten. The sample was collected from a patient who underwent chemoradiotherapy. These receptor sequences come from a human donor with HPV-associated anogenital cancer.

This clone was detected only once. The chain carries TRBV4-1 and TRBJ2-1, with 7 bases identical to TRBD2. The CDR3 is 14 residues long. CDR1 is MGHRA, CDR2 YSYEKL, per germline. V shed 7 bases, J shed 4 bases, and the junction held 7 bases outside the gene matches. CDR3 nucleotides: TGCGCCAGCACCCGAGCGGGATCTTACAATGAGCAGTTCTTC. Amino acid sequence: CASTRAGSYNEQFF.

The chain is built from TRBV27 and TRBJ2-7; D might be TRBD1 (6 bases). V dropped 5 bases and J dropped 7 bases, with 18 bases sitting between them. The CDR3 is made up of 14 amino acids. Germline assignment: CDR1 MNHEY and CDR2 SMNVEV (reference sequence). CDR3 loop: CASSVRTVAREQYF. The CDR3 nucleotides are TGTGCCAGCAGTGTCCGGACAGTGGCTAGGGAGCAGTACTTC.

This clone appeared a few times. The chain recombines TRBV7-2 with TRBJ2-7; TRBD2 aligns across 7 bases. The CDR3 loop spans 16 amino acids. The V gene's germline CDR1 is SGHTA and CDR2 FQGNSA. The V and J ends lost 0 bases and 2 bases, in that order; junction bases with no gene match: 7. CDR3 nucleotides: TGTGCCAGCAGCTTAGCGGAGCGGGACGTTCCCTACGAGCAGTACTTC. Its protein is CASSLAERDVPYEQYF.

This chain connects TRBV6-6 to TRBJ1-1; D is possibly TRBD1 (6 bases). Looked up from germline, CDR1 is MNHNY and CDR2 is SVGAGI (reference sequence). The CDR3 is 14 residues long. Trimming pared 2 bases from V and 3 bases from J, leaving 10 bases between. CDR3: CASSYQGSDTEAFF. The CDR3 DNA sequence: TGTGCCAGCAGTTACCAGGGGTCGGACACTGAAGCTTTCTTT.

The genes are TRBV4-2 and TRBJ1-1; 8 nucleotides align to TRBD1. The V gene's germline CDR1 is LGHNA and CDR2 YNFKEQ. The CDR3 spans 16 residues. V trimming: 6 bases; J trimming: 5 bases; junction bases outside the gene matches: 14. DNA for the CDR3: TGTGCCAGCAGAATATCAGGGGGCGCCGGGGGGACTGAAGCTTTCTTT. This translates into CASRISGGAGGTEAFF.

The chain employs TRBV6-1 and TRBJ2-7; 9 positions match TRBD2. V was clipped by 5 bases and J by 3 bases; unmatched bases: 8. Germline CDR1 is MNHNS and CDR2 is SASEGT. The CDR3 extends over 15 amino acids. CDR3 in DNA: TGTGCCAGCAGTCCTCGGATAGCGGGGGACTACGAGCAGTACTTC. Protein product: CASSPRIAGDYEQYF.

This clone has only a few counts. This chain uses TRBV6-1 with TRBJ2-1; 7 bases match TRBD2. This CDR3 has 14 residues. Per germline, CDR1 MNHNS and CDR2 SASEGT. V was pared by 2 bases and J by 6 bases, with 4 bases of the junction left unmatched. In DNA form, the CDR3 reads TGTGCCAGCAGTGAACAGGGAGGGTTCAATGAGCAGTTCTTC. Translating gives CASSEQGGFNEQFF.

The rearrangement links TRBV27 to TRBJ2-7; 9 bases map to TRBD2. The CDR3 is 14 amino acids. Germline CDR1 reads MNHEY; CDR2 reads SMNVEV (reference sequence). V lost 2 bases and J lost 12; bases outside the gene matches: 11. The CDR3 region is CASSLNHSIAGVYF. The CDR3 nucleotides are TGTGCCAGCAGTTTAAACCATTCCATAGCGGGAGTGTACTTC.

The chain carries TRBV7-4 and TRBJ2-7, with D hard to call. V dropped 2 bases and J dropped 5 bases, with 16 bases sitting between them. The germline V gene has CDR1 SGHVT and CDR2 SQSDAQ. The CDR3 consists of 15 residues. This CDR3 is CASSLTGYGTHEQYF. The DNA for the CDR3 is TGTGCCAGCAGCTTAACCGGATACGGTACCCACGAGCAGTACTTC.

The CDR3, as DNA: TGCGCCAGCAGTGAGTCGACTCAGGGGCTCGTGGAGCTGTTTTTT. It specifies CASSESTQGLVELFF. This rearrangement joins TRBV10-2 to TRBJ2-2, with D perhaps TRBD1 (6 bases). There are 15 residues in the CDR3. The germline V gene has CDR1 WSHSY and CDR2 SAAADI. V was clipped by 0 bases and J by 10 bases, with 15 bases between them.

V usage is TRBV7-2 and J usage is TRBJ2-7; D gene uncertain. CDR3 length equals 11 residues. Trimming stripped 6 bases from V and 0 bases from J, with 3 bases between. Germline V CDR1 and CDR2: SGHTA, FQGNSA. The CDR3 DNA reads TGTGCCAGCAGACTCTCCTACGAGCAGTACTTC. Protein sequence: CASRLSYEQYF. Complete variable domain (other parts from reference TRBV7-2 and TRBJ2-7): GAGVSQSPSNKVTEKGKDVELRCDPISGHTALYWYRQSLGQGLEFLIYFQGNSAPDKSGLPSDRFSAERTGGSVSTLTIQRTQQEDSAVYLCASRLSYEQYFGPGTRLTVT.

On this clone: Other nucleotide sequences from this sample produce the same CDR3. V is TRBV6-5 and J is TRBJ2-7; 7 positions match TRBD1. Germline values: CDR1 MNHEY, CDR2 SVGAGI. With V trimmed by 5 bases and J by 1 base, 5 bases remained unmatched. CDR3 length equals 14 residues. Here the CDR3 reads CASSHGDSSYEQYF. CDR3 DNA: TGTGCCAGCAGTCACGGGGACAGTTCCTACGAGCAGTACTTC.

The chain has TRBV21-1 and TRBJ1-5. TRBV21-1 is reported as a pseudogene. The CDR3 length is 16 residues. CDR3 bases: TGTGCCAGCAGCAAAGTAGAGGGCCTCGGCAATCAGCCCCAGCATTTT. As protein: CASSKVEGLGNQPQHF.

Regarding this clone: Relative to the germline gene, one junction end is altered; a read error may explain this. The chain is built from TRBV7-7 and TRBJ2-5, with D possibly TRBD2 on 6 matching bases. This CDR3 is built from 14 residues. Germline CDR1 and CDR2: SSHAT and FNYEAQ (reference sequence). CDR3 protein: CASSRGTEQETQYF. The DNA for the CDR3 is TGTGCTAGCAGCCGCGGGACGGAGCAAGAGACCCAGTACTTC.

In nucleotides, the CDR3 is TGTGCCATCAGGGGAGGAAGCAATCAGCCCCAGCATTTT. Its protein is CAIRGGSNQPQHF. The chain links TRBV10-3 to TRBJ1-5; D not resolved. V lost 6 bases to trimming and J lost 1 base, with 7 bases between them. The CDR3 loop spans 13 amino acids. Germline V gives CDR1 ENHRY, CDR2 SYGVKD.

V is TRBV9 and J is TRBJ1-2; D not certain. This CDR3 spans 15 amino acids. Between the trimmed V and J ends, which lost 0 bases and 7 bases, there was a span of 16 bases. The germline gives CDR1 SGDLS, CDR2 YYNGEE. The CDR3 protein is CASSVDGRSFGGYTF. Here the CDR3 DNA reads TGTGCCAGCAGCGTAGATGGCCGTTCTTTTGGTGGCTACACCTTC.

The chain employs TRBV29-1 and TRBJ1-1; D gene uncertain. The length of the CDR3 is 10 residues. V lost 6 bases and J 8 bases, leaving 10 bases between the germline ends. CDR1 is SQVTM, CDR2 ANQGSEA, per germline. The CDR3 nucleotides are TGCAGCGTCCTAGGGCCCGAAGCTTTCTTT. Its translation: CSVLGPEAFF.

The genes are TRBV6-1 and TRBJ2-5, with 7 bases aligning to TRBD1. Germline lookup yields CDR1 MNHNS and CDR2 SASEGT. The CDR3 runs 15 residues. Trimming took 4 bases from V and 4 from J; bases not matched to a gene: 9. The CDR3 DNA sequence: TGTGCCAGCAGTGCCTACCGACAGGGTGGAGAGACCCAGTACTTC. This translates into CASSAYRQGGETQYF.